This record concerns one TCR beta chain sequence. Here immunoSEQ multiplex PCR was the method, and the copy in TCRdb shows in-frame clones only, minus some. The repertoire includes approximately 190,000 clones, about 88% of them detected once, and roughly 6.2% sits in the top ten. This record comes from a study of blood T cell repertoires in COVID-19. Study-wide background: The origin of the acute and convalescent COVID-19 samples was the United States, Italy and Spain.

The sequence was obtained from a woman aged 40 to 50 who had recovered from COVID-19. The specimen was peripheral blood.

The CDR3 spells CASSLRERETQYF. The CDR3 DNA sequence: TGTGCCAGCAGCCTCCGGGAAAGAGAGACCCAGTACTTC. The gene calls are TRBV6-5 and TRBJ2-5, with a weak D call TRBD2 (5 bases). The germline CDR1 and CDR2 sequences are MNHEY and SVGAGI. V lost 6 bases and J lost 4, with 12 bases in between. This CDR3 is 13 amino acids long.